Presented here are 10 T cell receptor beta chains from one specimen sequenced in a study of blood T cell repertoires in COVID-19. Here immunoSEQ multiplex PCR was the method, and the copy in TCRdb shows in-frame clones only, minus some. The table records around 150,000 clones, about 78% of them present only once. The specimen sequenced was peripheral blood. The receptors were gathered from a man aged 55-75 years who had recovered from COVID-19.

The chain uses TRBV27 and TRBJ2-7; a possible D gene is TRBD1 (5 bases). Trimming stripped 2 bases from V and 0 bases from J, with 5 bases between. Germline loops: CDR1 MNHEY, CDR2 SMNVEV (reference sequence). The CDR3 runs 13 residues. The CDR3 sequence: CASSLRGSYEQYF. CDR3 nucleotides: TGTGCCAGCAGTTTAAGGGGCTCCTACGAGCAGTACTTC.

This clone was counted many times. The gene calls are TRBV3-1 (or the pseudogene TRBV3-2) and TRBJ1-6, with 10 bases that match TRBD1. V was pared by 4 bases and J by 7 bases, with 4 bases of the junction left unmatched. The CDR3 has 15 residues. The V gene's germline CDR1 is LGHDT and CDR2 YNNKEL (reference sequence). CDR3 sequence reads: CASSLGDRGNSPLHF. The CDR3 coding sequence is TGTGCCAGCAGCCTTGGGGACAGGGGAAATTCACCCCTCCACTTT.

The chain joins TRBV28 to TRBJ1-5, with 8 bases lining up with TRBD1. The V segment lost 11 bases and the J segment 6 bases; nucleotides outside the gene matches: 9. The CDR3 runs 13 residues. Per germline, CDR1 MDHEN and CDR2 SYDVKM. This CDR3 is CAGNRGGTQPQHF. The CDR3 nucleotides are TGTGCCGGGAACAGGGGGGGGACTCAGCCCCAGCATTTT.

The chain has TRBV7-9 and TRBJ1-4; 10 positions agree with TRBD1. CDR1 is SEHNR and CDR2 is FQNEAQ in the germline V gene (reference sequence). Unmatched junction bases numbered 9, after V lost 8 bases and J lost 6 bases. CDR3 size: 15 residues. The CDR3 DNA reads as TGTGCCAGCGGTAAACCCGGGACAGGGGATGAAAAACTGTTTTTT. Translated, it gives CASGKPGTGDEKLFF.

The rearrangement links TRBV24-1 to TRBJ2-5; 11 positions match TRBD2. CDR3 length equals 16 residues. Germline-derived CDR1 and CDR2 are KGHDR and SFDVKD. V was pared by 2 bases and J by 1 base, with 2 bases of the junction left unmatched. The DNA for the CDR3 is TGTGCCACCAGTGATTCCGGGACTAGCGGCCAAGAGACCCAGTACTTC. Translation: CATSDSGTSGQETQYF.

The rearrangement joins TRBV27 to TRBJ1-5; 8 positions match TRBD1. The V segment lost 4 bases and the J segment 5 bases; nucleotides outside the gene matches: 10. CDR3 length: 16 residues. Per the germline V gene, CDR1 is MNHEY and CDR2 is SMNVEV (reference sequence). CDR3 region: CASSSHPTGGDQPQHF. The CDR3 bases are TGTGCCAGCAGTTCCCACCCTACAGGGGGAGATCAGCCCCAGCATTTT.

The V gene is TRBV25-1, the J gene TRBJ1-4, with 10 nucleotides matching TRBD1. Unmatched junction bases numbered 6, after V lost 5 bases and J lost 6 bases. CDR1 is MGHDK and CDR2 is SYGVNS in the germline V gene. This CDR3 is 15 amino acids long. The CDR3 reads CASSPRDRGDEKLFF. CDR3 DNA: TGTGCCAGCAGTCCCCGGGACAGGGGAGATGAAAAACTGTTTTTT.

The chain employs TRBV4-3 and TRBJ1-1, with 8 positions matching TRBD1. The CDR3 runs to 18 residues. The J segment lost 0 bases and the V segment lost 0 bases, leaving 9 bases of the junction unmatched. Germline loops: CDR1 LGHNA, CDR2 YSLEER. CDR3 loop: CASSQDWAGGSMNTEAFF. The DNA of the CDR3 is TGCGCCAGCAGCCAAGACTGGGCAGGGGGCTCGATGAACACTGAAGCTTTCTTT.

As to this clone: The junction and the germline gene differ at one end; a read error may be behind it. The gene calls are TRBV7-7 and TRBJ2-7, with D tentatively TRBD1 (6 bases). The germline V gene has CDR1 SSHAT and CDR2 FNYEAQ (reference sequence). The CDR3 loop spans 15 amino acids. CDR3 nucleotides: TGTGCTAGCAGCTTAACCTTAGGACAGAACTCCGAGCAGTACTTC. This sequence encodes CASSLTLGQNSEQYF.

The CDR3 loop reads CASSQTSGRNYEQYF. DNA for the CDR3: TGTGCCAGCAGCCAGACTAGCGGGAGGAACTACGAGCAGTACTTC. This chain connects TRBV3-1 (or the pseudogene TRBV3-2) to TRBJ2-7, with TRBD2 matching over 13 bases. Trimming took 3 bases from V and 3 from J; bases not matched to a gene: 2. CDR1 is LGHDT and CDR2 is YNNKEL in the germline V gene (reference sequence). The CDR3 runs 15 residues.